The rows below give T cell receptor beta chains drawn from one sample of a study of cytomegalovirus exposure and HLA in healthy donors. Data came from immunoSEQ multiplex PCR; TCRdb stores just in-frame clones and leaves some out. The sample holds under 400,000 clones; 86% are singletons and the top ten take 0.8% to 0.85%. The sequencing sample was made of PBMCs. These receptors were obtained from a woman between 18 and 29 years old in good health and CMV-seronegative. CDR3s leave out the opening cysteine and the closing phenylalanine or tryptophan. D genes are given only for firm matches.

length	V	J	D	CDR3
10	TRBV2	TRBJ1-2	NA	ASSRAKDGYT
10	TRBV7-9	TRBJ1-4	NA	ASTPDSEKLF
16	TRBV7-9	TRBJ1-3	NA	ASSLDTGHLLSGNTIY
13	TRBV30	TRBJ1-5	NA	AWSDSWGDNQPQH
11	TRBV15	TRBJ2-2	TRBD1	ATGQGDTGELF
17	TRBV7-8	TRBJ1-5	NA	ASSWGPSEVPYSNQPQH
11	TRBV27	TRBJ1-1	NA	ASSTGWRTEAF
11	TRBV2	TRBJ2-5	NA	ARGGTGSETQY
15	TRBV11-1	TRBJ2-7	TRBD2	ASSLEFPSGDSYEQY
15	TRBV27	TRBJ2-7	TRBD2	ASSPTSGGILTYEQY
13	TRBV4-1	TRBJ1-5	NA	ASSPTENSNQPQH
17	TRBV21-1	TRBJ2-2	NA	ASSLAIAGDFTGTGELF
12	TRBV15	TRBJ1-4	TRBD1	ATSRLTGGEKLF
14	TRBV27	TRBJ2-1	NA	ASSFGGAPSYNEQF
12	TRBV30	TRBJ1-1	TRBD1	AWRGRGRGTEAF
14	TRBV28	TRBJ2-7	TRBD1	ASSLGPGTGTYEQY
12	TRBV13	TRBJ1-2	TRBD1	ASSLGDRNYGYT
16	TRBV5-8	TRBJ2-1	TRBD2	ASSLKTWLTSVYNEQF
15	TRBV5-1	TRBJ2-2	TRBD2	ASSLVWTSGSGGELF
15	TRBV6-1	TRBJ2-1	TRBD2	ASSEPVSGGAWNEQF
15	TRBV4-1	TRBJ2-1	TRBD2	ASSHGLGGLAGEEQF
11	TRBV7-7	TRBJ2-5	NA	ASSPTRTKAQY
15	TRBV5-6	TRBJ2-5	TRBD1	ASSWGQDPRSQETQY
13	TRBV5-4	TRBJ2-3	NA	ASSLGRVDTDTQY
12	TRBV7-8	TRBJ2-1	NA	ASSFTGKRNEQF
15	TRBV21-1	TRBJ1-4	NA	ASSKWGWQGAHEKLF
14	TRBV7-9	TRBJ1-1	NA	ASSSRDTKLGTEAF
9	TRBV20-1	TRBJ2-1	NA	SASAWSEQF
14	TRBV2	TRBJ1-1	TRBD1	ASSGTGARMNTEAF
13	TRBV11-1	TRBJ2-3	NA	ASSPPQRAIDTQY
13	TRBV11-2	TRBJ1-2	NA	ASSLAAAGNYGYT
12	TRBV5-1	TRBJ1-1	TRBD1	ASSAGTGNTEAF
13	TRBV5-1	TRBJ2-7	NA	ASSPAGGRFYEQY
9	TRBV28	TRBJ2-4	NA	ASSPGRIQY
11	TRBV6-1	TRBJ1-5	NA	ASTILQNQPQH
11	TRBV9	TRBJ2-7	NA	ASGDTHRGEQY
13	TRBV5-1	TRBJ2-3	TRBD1	ASSLGGQSTDTQY
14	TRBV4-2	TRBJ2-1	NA	ASSQESGLALNEQF
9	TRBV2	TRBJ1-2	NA	ASSENGRDT
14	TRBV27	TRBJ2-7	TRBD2	ASTTVASGSLYEQY
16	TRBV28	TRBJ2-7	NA	ASSSPFFTGTDSYEQY
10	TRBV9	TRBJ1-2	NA	ASSAGQLGYT
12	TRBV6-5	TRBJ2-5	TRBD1	ASSYGRQGETQY